The clone carrying this T cell receptor (beta chain) appeared once. The identical CDR3 is also encoded by other nucleotide sequences in the sample. The CDR3 is 12 amino acids. Losses at the gene ends were 6 bases for V and 6 bases for J; bases not matched to a gene: 2. Germline lookup yields CDR1 SQVTM and CDR2 ANQGSEA. In the study's own analysis: Reference gene primer amplification gave estimated nucleated cell counts. Sequencing was performed with immunoSEQ multiplex PCR; in TCRdb, only in-frame clones are kept and a portion is missing. V and J calls and clone size follow that table, whereas D and trimming were derived from the DNA. The sample comprises about 670,000 clones, more than 80% of which are singletons, and about 0.26% rests with the top ten. The data originate from a study of blood T cell repertoires in COVID-19. Looking at the study overall: Specimens from acute and convalescent COVID-19 originated in the United States, Italy and Spain. Sources were T cells, B-cell-depleted T cells, or PBMCs; the material itself was cDNA or gDNA.

This TCR was recovered from a woman between 18 and 29 years old with acute or convalescent COVID-19. V gene TRBV29-1 combines with J gene TRBJ1-5; 10 bases match TRBD1. Sequencing was done on a sample of peripheral blood. CDR3 coding DNA: TGCAGCGTCGGACAGGGGGGTCAGCCCCAGCATTTT. Its translation: CSVGQGGQPQHF.